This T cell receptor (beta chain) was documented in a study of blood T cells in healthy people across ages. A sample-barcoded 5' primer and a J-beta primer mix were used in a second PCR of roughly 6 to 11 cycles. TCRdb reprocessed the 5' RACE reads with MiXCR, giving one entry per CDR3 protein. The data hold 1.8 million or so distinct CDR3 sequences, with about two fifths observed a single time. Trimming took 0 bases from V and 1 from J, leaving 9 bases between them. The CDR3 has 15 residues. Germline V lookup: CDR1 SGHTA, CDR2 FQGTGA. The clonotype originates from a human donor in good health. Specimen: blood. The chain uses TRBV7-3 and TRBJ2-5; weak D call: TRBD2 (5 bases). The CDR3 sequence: CASSLTGGFQETQYF. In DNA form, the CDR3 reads TGTGCCAGCAGCTTAACGGGCGGGTTCCAAGAGACCCAGTACTTC.